These 31 T cell receptor beta chains were sequenced from one sample in a study of metastatic and nonmetastatic thyroid tumors (dated by TCRdb to the early 2020s). No treatment had been received by any patient before thyroid surgery. Libraries were built with PCR. The sequencer was an Illumina HiSeq 4000. In-frame beta chains were kept once TCRdb had trimmed the public reads at Q25 with fastp and called clones with MiXCR. The sample table records over 7,000 clones; 25% to 40% of these occur just once. Around 20% of the sample comes from the top ten. Sequencing was carried out using tumor tissue. Receptors originate from a female donor with papillary thyroid cancer or a benign thyroid nodule (not recorded which). Some clones in this sample may be carry-over from other donors' samples.

This clone was observed once. The rearrangement uses TRBV5-1 and TRBJ2-1; D not certain. In germline, CDR1 is SGHRS, CDR2 YFSETQ. Trimming removed 2 bases at V and 7 bases at J, with 7 bases between. This CDR3 is 12 amino acids long. CDR3 bases: TGCGCCAGCAGCTTAGCTGAGAATGAGCAGTTCTTC. Its translation: CASSLAENEQFF. Full variable domain (rest looked up from reference TRBV5-1 and TRBJ2-1): KAGVTQTPRYLIKTRGQQVTLSCSPISGHRSVSWYQQTPGQGLQFLFEYFSETQRNKGNFPGRFSGRQFSNSRSEMNVSTLELGDSALYLCASSLAENEQFFGPGTRLTVL.

By sample fraction, this clone is large. The rearrangement links TRBV6-2 or TRBV6-3 to TRBJ2-3; D is undetermined. Germline CDR1 reads MNHEY; CDR2 reads SVGEGT. Trimming shortened V by 2 bases and J by 4 bases, and 10 bases separated the two germline ends. This CDR3 has 14 residues. CDR3 protein: CASSYPSWADTQYF. The CDR3 DNA reads TGTGCCAGCAGTTACCCGAGTTGGGCAGATACGCAGTATTTT.

The V call is TRBV6-1, the J call TRBJ1-1, with D perhaps matching TRBD1 (5 bases). Germline V gene lookup returns CDR1 MNHNS and CDR2 SASEGT. The CDR3 consists of 13 residues. With 7 bases removed from V and 1 base from J, the gap between germline ends came to 10 bases. The CDR3 reads CASKRGENTEAFF. CDR3 in DNA: TGTGCCAGCAAACGGGGGGAGAACACTGAAGCTTTCTTT.

The chain combines TRBV12-5 with TRBJ2-2; TRBD1 or TRBD2 may be the D gene (6 bases each). V lost 7 bases, J lost 0 bases, and 27 bases lay in between. Germline CDR1 LGHNT, CDR2 FRNRAP. The CDR3 has 20 amino acids. The DNA for the CDR3 is TGTGCTAGTGCTTTCTTCATCACAGGGAGGTCTAGGGCGAACACCGGGGAGCTGTTTTTT. It is translated as CASAFFITGRSRANTGELFF. The whole variable domain, filled in from reference TRBV12-5 and TRBJ2-2, reads DARVTQTPRHKVTEMGQEVTMRCQPILGHNTVFWYRQTMMQGLELLAYFRNRAPLDDSGMPKDRFSAEMPDATLATLKIQPSEPRDSAVYFCASAFFITGRSRANTGELFFGEGSRLTVL.

V usage is TRBV19 and J usage is TRBJ2-7, with D uncertain. Trimming removed 3 bases at V and 0 bases at J, with 9 bases between. Germline loops: CDR1 LNHDA, CDR2 SQIVND (reference sequence). CDR3 size: 14 residues. This CDR3 is CASSIGRNSYEQYF. CDR3 DNA sequence: TGTGCCAGTAGTATCGGGCGGAACTCCTACGAGCAGTACTTC.

This clone has more than one count but fewer than ten. The V and J genes are TRBV15 and TRBJ2-5; 8 positions agree with TRBD2. V was clipped by 8 bases and J by 2 bases; unmatched bases: 4. The length of the CDR3 is 13 residues. The germline V gene encodes CDR1 LNHNV and CDR2 YYDKDF (reference sequence). The CDR3 DNA follows: TGTGCCACCCGTAGCGGGACTCAAGAGACCCAGTACTTC. This sequence encodes CATRSGTQETQYF.

The chain combines TRBV7-6 with TRBJ1-4; 9 bases map to TRBD1. Germline values: CDR1 SGHVS, CDR2 FNYEAQ. Trimming removed 7 bases from V and 6 bases from J; junction bases left unmatched: 6. The CDR3 spans 14 residues. As DNA, the CDR3 is TGTGCCAGCACCCCCTGGACAGGGGATGAAAAACTGTTTTTT. It specifies CASTPWTGDEKLFF.

The rearrangement joins TRBV27 to TRBJ1-2, with 7 positions matching TRBD1. Germline trimming cut 3 bases from V and 4 bases from J; bases unmatched to any gene: 11. The V gene's germline CDR1 is MNHEY and CDR2 SMNVEV (reference sequence). This CDR3 has 16 residues. DNA for the CDR3: TGTGCCAGCAGTTTGGAGCCAATAACAGGGGCCTATGGCTACACCTTC. Residues: CASSLEPITGAYGYTF.

This clone came up a few times. One junction end disagrees with the germline gene, perhaps due to a read error. The chain carries TRBV9 and TRBJ2-1, with D perhaps TRBD1 or TRBD2 (5 bases each). There are 15 residues in the CDR3. The V gene's germline CDR1 is SGDLS and CDR2 YYNGEE. This CDR3 is CVSNTGTAAIGELFF. The CDR3 DNA reads TGTGTCAGCAATACCGGGACCGCCGCCATCGGTGAGCTGTTCTTC. The full variable domain, with the rest looked up from reference TRBV9 and TRBJ2-1, is DSGVTQTPKHLITATGQRVTLRCSPRSGDLSVYWYQQSLDQGLQFLIQYYNGEERAKGNILERFSAQQFPDLHSELNLSSLELGDSALYFCVSNTGTAAIGELFFGPGTRLTVL.

In its sample, this clone ranks as medium-sized. V and J are TRBV9 and TRBJ2-3, with a weak D call TRBD1 (6 bases). V lost 0 bases to trimming and J lost 3 bases, with 20 bases between them. The length of the CDR3 is 18 residues. From germline, CDR1 is SGDLS and CDR2 YYNGEE. CDR3 loop: CASSVEGTPHEVTDTQYF. The CDR3 nucleotides are TGTGCCAGCAGCGTAGAGGGGACACCCCATGAGGTGACAGATACGCAGTATTTT.

V usage is TRBV28 and J usage is TRBJ1-6; no reliable D call. Per the germline V gene, CDR1 is MDHEN and CDR2 is SYDVKM. This CDR3 has 15 residues. V was clipped by 5 bases and J by 7 bases, with 15 bases between them. The CDR3 protein is CASSPVEGTNSPLHF. In DNA form, the CDR3 reads TGTGCCAGCAGTCCCGTGGAGGGAACCAATTCACCCCTCCACTTT.

The chain carries TRBV20-1 and TRBJ1-5; TRBD1 aligns across 9 bases. The CDR3 runs to 18 residues. Germline-derived CDR1 and CDR2 are DFQATT and SNEGSKA (reference sequence). V lost 4 bases to trimming and J lost 2 bases; unmatched junction nucleotides: 15. The CDR3 is CSANLYRGPGGGNQPQHF. CDR3 bases: TGCAGTGCTAACCTATACAGGGGGCCCGGGGGAGGCAATCAGCCCCAGCATTTT.

V is TRBV14 and J is TRBJ2-1, with 12 bases matching TRBD1. CDR3 length: 15 amino acids. V shed 6 bases, J shed 9 bases, and the junction held 9 bases outside the gene matches. Germline values: CDR1 SGHDN, CDR2 FVKESK. The CDR3 here is CASRDTGTGGSEQFF. CDR3 nucleotides: TGTGCCAGCAGGGACACCGGGACAGGGGGCAGTGAGCAGTTCTTC.

There are a few counts of this clone. The rearrangement joins TRBV6-2 or TRBV6-3 to TRBJ2-7; 9 nucleotides agree with TRBD1. In germline, CDR1 is MNHEY, CDR2 SVGEGT. The CDR3 length is 14 residues. After removal of 8 bases from V and 4 bases from J, the junction contained 9 bases not matched to a gene. CDR3 in DNA: TGTGCCAGCGGTCGCAGTGACAGGGGGTACGAGCAGTACTTC. The encoded protein is CASGRSDRGYEQYF.

This sequence joins TRBV28 and TRBJ2-2; 9 nucleotides align to TRBD1. The V and J ends lost 4 bases and 8 bases, in that order; junction bases with no gene match: 5. This CDR3 spans 14 amino acids. Germline CDR1 is MDHEN and CDR2 is SYDVKM. CDR3 region: CASSWDRDLGELFF. The CDR3 region has the DNA TGTGCCAGCAGTTGGGACAGGGATTTAGGGGAGCTGTTTTTT.

This clone was picked up a small number of times. The chain has TRBV28 and TRBJ2-7; the match to TRBD2 covers 7 bases. V trimming: 6 bases; J trimming: 6 bases; junction bases outside the gene matches: 14. The CDR3 totals 15 residues. Germline V lookup: CDR1 MDHEN, CDR2 SYDVKM. The CDR3 is CASSAPSGGGIEQYF. The CDR3 nucleotides read TGTGCCAGCAGCGCACCGTCCGGGGGAGGGATCGAGCAGTACTTC.

This rearrangement joins TRBV6-1 to TRBJ1-5; TRBD1 aligns across 8 bases. Germline V lookup: CDR1 MNHNS, CDR2 SASEGT. Trimming took 5 bases from V and 6 from J; bases not matched to a gene: 3. CDR3 length equals 13 residues. For the CDR3, the DNA is TGTGCCAGCAGTCCACAGGGGGTTCAGCCCCAGCATTTT. It translates to CASSPQGVQPQHF.

V gene TRBV11-2 combines with J gene TRBJ2-2; unclear D gene. V lost 5 bases, J lost 5 bases, and 12 bases lay in between. The germline V gene encodes CDR1 SGHAT and CDR2 FQNNGV. This CDR3 is 14 amino acids long. The CDR3 DNA reads TGTGCCAGCAGCATTGGCTGGCTTACCGGGGAGCTGTTTTTT. Residues: CASSIGWLTGELFF.

The chain is built from TRBV6-1 and TRBJ2-7; TRBD1 agrees at 8 bases. Germline V gives CDR1 MNHNS, CDR2 SASEGT. J gave up 5 bases and V 3 bases, and 9 bases lay outside the gene matches. The CDR3 runs 15 residues. CDR3 nucleotides: TGTGCCAGCAGTGAGTCTCAGGGGGCGCCCCACGAGCAGTACTTC. Amino acid sequence: CASSESQGAPHEQYF.

The rearrangement joins TRBV9 to TRBJ1-1, with TRBD1 matching over 7 bases. Trimming at V came to 4 bases and at J to 1 base, leaving 4 bases not matched to a gene. The germline V gene has CDR1 SGDLS and CDR2 YYNGEE. The CDR3 is 14 residues long. The CDR3 nucleotides read TGTGCCAGCAGCCCCCGACAGGGGAACACTGAAGCTTTCTTT. This translates into CASSPRQGNTEAFF.

By share, this clone counts as medium-sized (0.01 to 0.1%). The rearrangement joins TRBV7-9 to TRBJ1-6; D is ambiguous. Germline V gene data show CDR1 as SEHNR and CDR2 as FQNEAQ (reference sequence). Trimming removed 6 bases at V and 4 bases at J, with 19 bases between. The CDR3 has 17 residues. The CDR3 protein is CASSDGSNQGYNSPLHF. The CDR3 nucleotides read TGTGCCAGCAGTGATGGGTCAAACCAAGGATATAATTCACCCCTCCACTTT.

By sample share, this clone is medium-sized. The chain employs TRBV19 and TRBJ2-6; TRBD2 is a possible D gene (6 bases). V was shortened by 1 base and J by 5 bases, with 9 bases between the two germline ends. Germline-derived CDR1 and CDR2 are LNHDA and SQIVND (reference sequence). CDR3 length: 15 amino acids. DNA of the CDR3: TGTGCCAGTAGTATAGTTGGCGGGAGGGCCAACGTCCTGACTTTC. Protein: CASSIVGGRANVLTF.

This clone counts as large. CDR3 DNA sequence: TGTGCCAGCAGCTCCAACACAGATACGCAGTATTTT. Translation gives CASSSNTDTQYF. The chain recombines TRBV2 with TRBJ2-3; D is unresolved. Germline-derived CDR1 and CDR2 are SNHLY and FYNNEI. The V end was cut by 6 bases, the J end by 2 bases, with 6 bases between. The CDR3 has 12 residues. Full variable domain (outside the CDR3, taken from reference TRBV2 and TRBJ2-3): EPEVTQTPSHQVTQMGQEVILRCVPISNHLYFYWYRQILGQKVEFLVSFYNNEISEKSEIFDDQFSVERPDGSNFTLKIRSTKLEDSAMYFCASSSNTDTQYFGPGTRLTVL.

By proportion, this clone is medium-sized. V is TRBV6-1 and J is TRBJ2-7, with 7 bases identical to TRBD1. The CDR3 spans 15 residues. The junction had 11 bases not matched to a gene; V was cut back by 6 bases and J by 3 bases. Per germline, CDR1 MNHNS and CDR2 SASEGT. The CDR3 loop is CASSLTGSPLYEQYF. The CDR3 DNA sequence: TGTGCCAGCAGCCTGACAGGGAGTCCACTCTACGAGCAGTACTTC.

This clone is judged medium-sized. This chain links TRBV6-2 or TRBV6-3 with TRBJ1-2; D remains unclear. From germline, CDR1 is MNHEY and CDR2 SVGEGT. Between the trimmed V and J ends, which lost 5 bases and 4 bases, there was a span of 8 bases. The CDR3 covers 12 residues. The CDR3 coding sequence is TGTGCCAGCAGTGACTGGACCTATGGCTACACCTTC. Amino acids: CASSDWTYGYTF.

In this sample, this clone turned up many times. A much larger clone lies one base from this, so it may be a read error. The genes are TRBV11-1 and TRBJ2-1; D perhaps matches TRBD2 (6 bases). Germline V CDR1 and CDR2: SGHAT, FQDESV (reference sequence). This CDR3 has 17 amino acids. The CDR3, as DNA: TGTGCCTGCAGCTCCGGTACGCTAGCGAGCTCCTACAATGAGCAGTTCTTC. Translation: CACSSGTLASSYNEQFF.

In this sample, this clone turned up a few times. V gene TRBV20-1 combines with J gene TRBJ2-7; 7 positions match TRBD2. Germline values: CDR1 DFQATT, CDR2 SNEGSKA (reference sequence). Germline trimming cut 0 bases from V and 2 bases from J; bases unmatched to any gene: 10. This CDR3 is built from 16 residues. CDR3 amino acids: CSARDLGEGRAYEQYF. The CDR3 nucleotides read TGCAGTGCTAGAGATCTGGGGGAGGGCCGCGCCTACGAGCAGTACTTC.

Ten or more counts support this clone. This rearrangement joins TRBV7-3 to TRBJ2-5; 7 nucleotides match TRBD1. CDR3 length: 15 residues. Germline-derived CDR1 and CDR2 are SGHTA and FQGTGA. The V segment lost 6 bases and the J segment 5 bases; nucleotides outside the gene matches: 12. The CDR3 loop reads CASSPSGGRGETQYF. Here the CDR3 DNA reads TGTGCCAGCAGTCCAAGTGGGGGCAGGGGGGAGACCCAGTACTTC.

By sample share, this clone is medium-sized. This chain connects TRBV19 to TRBJ1-1; tentative D call: TRBD1 (5 bases). Deletions cut 3 bases from V and 6 bases from J, with 17 bases between. The CDR3 extends over 15 amino acids. Germline V gives CDR1 LNHDA, CDR2 SQIVND (reference sequence). CDR3 nucleotide sequence: TGTGCCAGTAGTATCGTCGGGGGAAGCGGCCCTGAAGCTTTCTTT. This sequence encodes CASSIVGGSGPEAFF.

V and J are TRBV20-1 and TRBJ2-5; maybe TRBD2 (6 bases). V was clipped by 1 base and J by 7 bases, with 16 bases between them. Germline CDR1 is DFQATT and CDR2 is SNEGSKA (reference sequence). The CDR3 sequence is 14 residues long. As DNA, the CDR3 is TGCAGTGCTAGAGGTGGGGACTCTTTTCCGACCCAGTACTTC. Its translation: CSARGGDSFPTQYF.

This clone was seen a handful of times. The chain is built from TRBV6-7 and TRBJ2-3, with 11 nucleotides matching TRBD2. TRBV6-7 is annotated as an ORF whose role is uncertain. This CDR3 contains 16 residues. With 6 bases clipped from V and 4 bases from J, the junction kept 9 bases outside the gene matches. CDR3 coding DNA: TGTGCCAGCAGAACGGTCGGACTAGCGGGCGCAGATACGCAGTATTTT. Protein product: CASRTVGLAGADTQYF.